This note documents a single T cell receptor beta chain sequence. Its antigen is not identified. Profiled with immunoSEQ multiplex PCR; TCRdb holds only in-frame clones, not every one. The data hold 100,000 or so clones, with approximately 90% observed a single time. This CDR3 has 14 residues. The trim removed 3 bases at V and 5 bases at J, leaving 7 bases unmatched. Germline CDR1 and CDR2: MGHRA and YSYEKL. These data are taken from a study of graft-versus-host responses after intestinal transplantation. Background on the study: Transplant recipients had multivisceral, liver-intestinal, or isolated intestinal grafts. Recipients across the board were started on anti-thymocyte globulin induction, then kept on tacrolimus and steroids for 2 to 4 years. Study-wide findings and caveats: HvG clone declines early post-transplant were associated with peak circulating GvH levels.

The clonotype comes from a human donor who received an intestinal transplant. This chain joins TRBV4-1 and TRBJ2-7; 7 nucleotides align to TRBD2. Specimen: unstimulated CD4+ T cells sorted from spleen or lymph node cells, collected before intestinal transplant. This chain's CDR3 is CASSQREFPHEQYF. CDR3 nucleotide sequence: TGCGCCAGCAGCCAGCGGGAGTTCCCCCACGAGCAGTACTTC.